These 15 T cell receptor beta chains share one sample of origin, sequenced in a study of blood T cell repertoires in COVID-19. Profiling relied on immunoSEQ multiplex PCR, and the TCRdb table lists in-frame clones only, not all of them. The data show roughly 100,000 clones, with around 90% seen just once and under 6.5% held by the top ten. The material sequenced was peripheral blood. Every receptor here comes from a woman aged 50 to 60 with COVID-19, enrolled during active disease.

The chain couples TRBV5-4 to TRBJ1-1; D gene unclear. CDR1 and CDR2 from the germline V gene are SGHNT and YYREEE (reference sequence). The CDR3 totals 14 residues. Trimming took 0 bases from V and 2 from J, leaving 8 bases between them. This CDR3 is CASSLGDFNTEAFF. DNA of the CDR3: TGTGCCAGCAGCTTGGGAGATTTTAACACTGAAGCTTTCTTT.

This clone was counted once. This sequence joins TRBV7-8 and TRBJ2-3; 9 nucleotides line up with TRBD2. Germline CDR1 reads SGHVS; CDR2 reads FQNEAQ. The CDR3 contains 14 residues. J gave up 4 bases and V 1 base, and 0 bases lay outside the gene matches. CDR3 coding DNA: TGTGCCAGCAGCTTAGGACTAGCGGCAGATACGCAGTATTTT. It is translated as CASSLGLAADTQYF.

V usage is TRBV6-2 or TRBV6-3 and J usage is TRBJ1-5, with 7 bases fitting TRBD1. Trimming removed 4 bases from V and 0 bases from J; junction bases left unmatched: 18. The CDR3 contains 20 residues. The V gene's germline CDR1 is MNHEY and CDR2 SVGEGT. The CDR3 region is CASSSKFFDRERISNQPQHF. The DNA of the CDR3 is TGTGCCAGCAGTTCTAAATTTTTCGACAGGGAGAGGATTAGCAATCAGCCCCAGCATTTT.

The chain carries TRBV7-2 and TRBJ2-7; 9 positions agree with TRBD1. This CDR3 is 17 amino acids long. V shed 0 bases, J shed 1 base, and the junction held 7 bases outside the gene matches. In germline, CDR1 is SGHTA, CDR2 FQGNSA. CDR3 residues: CASSLATWDRVSYEQYF. CDR3 sequence (DNA): TGTGCCAGCAGCTTAGCGACCTGGGACAGGGTGTCCTACGAGCAGTACTTC.

The J gene is TRBJ2-1, the V gene TRBV9; possible D gene TRBD2, 5 bases. The CDR3 is 15 amino acids. The V end was cut by 0 bases, the J end by 0 bases, with 7 bases between. Germline V gives CDR1 SGDLS, CDR2 YYNGEE. CDR3: CASSVVSGSYNEQFF. The CDR3 coding sequence is TGTGCCAGCAGCGTAGTAAGCGGCTCCTACAATGAGCAGTTCTTC.

J is TRBJ1-5 and V is TRBV4-1; the D gene is possibly TRBD1 (6 bases). Germline-derived CDR1 and CDR2 are MGHRA and YSYEKL. Trimming shortened V by 0 bases and J by 2 bases, and 11 bases separated the two germline ends. This CDR3 has 16 amino acids. The DNA for the CDR3 is TGCGCCAGCAGCCAAGAAACGGGACAAGGCAATCAGCCCCAGCATTTT. Amino acid sequence: CASSQETGQGNQPQHF.

The chain couples TRBV6-5 to TRBJ2-3; 10 bases are shared with TRBD2. Germline V CDR1 and CDR2: MNHEY, SVGAGI. The CDR3 totals 14 residues. With 4 bases clipped from V and 5 bases from J, the junction kept 3 bases outside the gene matches. This CDR3 reads CASSSQRGGDTQYF. In DNA form, the CDR3 reads TGTGCCAGCAGTTCACAGCGGGGGGGAGATACGCAGTATTTT.

Only one count was recorded for this clone. This rearrangement joins TRBV28 to TRBJ2-7; 7 bases are shared with TRBD1. From germline, CDR1 is MDHEN and CDR2 SYDVKM. The CDR3 totals 14 residues. V gave up 4 bases and J gave up 4 bases; unmatched junction bases: 7. CDR3 sequence: CASSSPTGWYEQYF. The DNA for the CDR3 is TGTGCCAGCAGTTCCCCGACAGGGTGGTACGAGCAGTACTTC.

The genes are TRBV2 and TRBJ1-2; D possibly corresponds to TRBD1 (6 bases). Germline V gives CDR1 SNHLY, CDR2 FYNNEI. V was clipped by 9 bases and J by 1 base, with 21 bases between them. CDR3 length: 16 residues. The CDR3: CARTPLGGGNNYGYTF. The CDR3 DNA reads as TGTGCCAGAACACCCCTAGGGGGGGGGAATAACTATGGCTACACCTTC.

Worth noting for this clone: A single base separates this from a much larger clone, so it may be a read error. Other DNA sequences in the same sample also yield this CDR3. This chain joins TRBV11-2 and TRBJ1-1; 9 positions match TRBD1. The CDR3 has 14 residues. The germline V gene has CDR1 SGHAT and CDR2 FQNNGV. V gave up 4 bases and J gave up 4 bases; unmatched junction bases: 4. CDR3 residues: CASSSGQGSTEAFF. In DNA form, the CDR3 reads TGTGCCAGCAGCTCCGGACAGGGGAGCACTGAAGCTTTCTTT.

This clone turned up a few times. The chain is built from TRBV5-1 and TRBJ2-7; D not resolved. CDR3 size: 13 residues. In germline, CDR1 is SGHRS, CDR2 YFSETQ. V lost 5 bases, J lost 0 bases, and 9 bases lay in between. CDR3 DNA: TGCGCCAGCAGTACGACTGTCTCCTACGAGCAGTACTTC. Translating gives CASSTTVSYEQYF.

The chain recombines TRBV5-1 with TRBJ1-1; no reliable D call. CDR1 is SGHRS, CDR2 YFSETQ, per germline. V lost 5 bases and J 2 bases, leaving 10 bases between the germline ends. The CDR3 has 13 residues. The chain's CDR3 is CASSPGENTEAFF. In nucleotides, the CDR3 is TGCGCCAGCAGTCCCGGTGAAAACACTGAAGCTTTCTTT.

The chain employs TRBV5-1 and TRBJ2-7; 8 nucleotides line up with TRBD2. The trim removed 2 bases at V and 5 bases at J, leaving 9 bases unmatched. This CDR3 comprises 15 residues. Germline CDR1 reads SGHRS; CDR2 reads YFSETQ. CDR3 sequence reads: CASSFRGLDGNEQYF. The CDR3, as DNA: TGCGCCAGCAGCTTTAGGGGACTAGACGGTAACGAGCAGTACTTC.

The rearrangement joins TRBV30 to TRBJ1-6; no definite D call. Germline V gives CDR1 GTSNPN, CDR2 SVGIG (reference sequence). V lost 8 bases to trimming and J lost 10 bases, with 15 bases between them. The length of the CDR3 is 12 residues. The CDR3 DNA follows: TGTGCCACCCCGCGGGGAGGGTCACCCCTCCACTTT. It specifies CATPRGGSPLHF. Combining the CDR3 with reference TRBV30 and TRBJ1-6 gives the whole variable domain SQTIHQWPATLVQPVGSPLSLECTVEGTSNPNLYWYRQAAGRGLQLLFYSVGIGQISSEVPQNLSASRPQDRQFILSSKKLLLSDSGFYLCATPRGGSPLHFGNGTRLTVT.

The rearrangement links TRBV11-2 to TRBJ2-1; 10 bases agree with TRBD1. Trimming cost V 1 base and J 4 bases; bases outside gene matches: 4. The CDR3 is made up of 16 amino acids. Germline V gene lookup returns CDR1 SGHAT and CDR2 FQNNGV. The CDR3 DNA follows: TGTGCCAGCAGCTTAGGAGGGACAGGGGTTTACAATGAGCAGTTCTTC. Translation: CASSLGGTGVYNEQFF.